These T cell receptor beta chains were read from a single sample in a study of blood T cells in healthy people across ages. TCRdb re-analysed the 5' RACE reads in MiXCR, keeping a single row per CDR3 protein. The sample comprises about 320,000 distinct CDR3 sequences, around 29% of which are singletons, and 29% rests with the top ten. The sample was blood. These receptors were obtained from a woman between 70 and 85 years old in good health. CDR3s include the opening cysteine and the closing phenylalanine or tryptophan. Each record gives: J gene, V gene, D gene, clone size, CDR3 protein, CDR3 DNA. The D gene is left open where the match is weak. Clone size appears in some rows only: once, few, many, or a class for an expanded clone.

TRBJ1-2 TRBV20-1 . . CSARSLTEANYGYTF TGCAGTGCTAGGAGTCTGACAGAAGCTAACTATGGCTACACCTTC
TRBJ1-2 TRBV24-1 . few CATSDSTGNYGYTF TGTGCCACCAGTGATTCAACAGGAAACTATGGCTACACCTTC
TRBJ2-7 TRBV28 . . CASSWEQLSAEQYF TGTGCCAGCAGTTGGGAGCAATTGTCGGCCGAGCAGTACTTC
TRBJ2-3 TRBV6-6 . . CASSLPRGAGTDTQYF TGTGCCAGCAGTTTACCACGGGGAGCGGGCACAGATACGCAGTATTTT
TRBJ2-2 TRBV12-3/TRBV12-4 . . CASSVSPPGELFF TGTGCCAGCAGCGTAAGCCCCCCCGGGGAGCTGTTTTTT
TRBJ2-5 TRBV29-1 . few CSVGGRVEETQYF TGCAGCGTTGGGGGCAGGGTGGAAGAGACCCAGTACTTC
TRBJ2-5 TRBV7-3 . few CASSLNVRKTQSF TGTGCCAGCAGCTTAAATGTTAGAAAGACCCAGTCCTTC
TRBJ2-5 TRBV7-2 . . CASSSVNRETQYF TGTGCCAGCAGCTCAGTGAACCGGGAGACCCAGTACTTC
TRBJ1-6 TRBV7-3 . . CASSPDSDSPLHF TGTGCCAGCAGCCCAGACAGTGATTCACCCCTCCACTTT
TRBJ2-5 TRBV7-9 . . CASSSQPQETQYF TGTGCCAGCAGCTCACAGCCCCAAGAGACCCAGTACTTC
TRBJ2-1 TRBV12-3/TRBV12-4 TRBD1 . CASSGQGALNEQFF TGTGCCAGCAGCGGACAGGGGGCATTAAATGAGCAGTTCTTC
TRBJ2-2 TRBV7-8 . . CASSLLVSGELFF TGTGCCAGCAGCTTATTGGTTTCCGGGGAGCTGTTTTTT
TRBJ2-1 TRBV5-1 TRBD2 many CASSLLAGGVRNEQFF TGCGCCAGCAGCTTGCTTGCGGGAGGGGTACGCAATGAGCAGTTCTTC
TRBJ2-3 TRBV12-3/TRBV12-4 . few CASSPSSGSTDTQYF TGTGCCAGCTCACCTTCGAGCGGGAGCACAGATACGCAGTATTTT
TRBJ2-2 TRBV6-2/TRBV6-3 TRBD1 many CASRPGQKNTGELFF TGTGCCAGCAGGCCGGGACAGAAGAACACCGGGGAGCTGTTTTTT
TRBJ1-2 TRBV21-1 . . CASSNEQQCLFYGYTF TGTGCCAGCAGCAACGAACAGCAATGCCTATTCTATGGCTACACCTTC
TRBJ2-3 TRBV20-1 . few CSVGNRGHASDTQYF TGCAGTGTAGGGAACCGGGGACATGCCAGCGATACGCAGTATTTT
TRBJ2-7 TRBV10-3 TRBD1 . CAIRDRSSYEQYF TGTGCCATCCGGGACAGGAGCTCCTACGAGCAGTACTTC
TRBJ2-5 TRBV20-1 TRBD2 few CSARPLAGGRETQYF TGCAGTGCTAGGCCACTAGCGGGAGGGCGGGAGACCCAGTACTTC
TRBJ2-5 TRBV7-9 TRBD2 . CASSPGLAGGRNPQTQYF TGTGCCAGCAGCCCCGGACTAGCGGGGGGGCGTAACCCTCAGACCCAGTACTTC
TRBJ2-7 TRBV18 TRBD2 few CASSEGQGRLAGSEQYF TGTGCCAGCTCGGAGGGACAGGGAAGACTAGCGGGAAGCGAGCAGTACTTC
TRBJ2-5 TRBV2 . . CASALRDSIRAQYF TGTGCCAGCGCGCTCCGGGACTCGATTAGGGCCCAGTACTTC
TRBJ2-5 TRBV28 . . CATGRLGTQYF TGTGCCACCGGGAGACTTGGGACCCAGTACTTC
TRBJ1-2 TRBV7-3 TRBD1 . CASSPEAGTGLGYTF TGTGCCAGCAGCCCCGAAGCCGGGACAGGGCTTGGCTACACCTTC
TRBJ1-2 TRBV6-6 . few CASSRGQNYGYTF TGTGCCAGCAGCCGGGGACAAAACTATGGCTACACCTTC
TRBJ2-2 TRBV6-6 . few CASSYGGGLNTGELFF TGTGCCAGCAGTTACGGGGGAGGACTAAACACCGGGGAGCTGTTTTTT
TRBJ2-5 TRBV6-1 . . CASSPLGRDALSQTQYF TGTGCCAGCAGCCCCCTGGGCCGGGACGCCTTGTCCCAGACCCAGTACTTC
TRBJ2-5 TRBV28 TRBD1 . CASSVQDRQETQYF TGTGCCAGCAGTGTTCAGGACAGGCAAGAGACCCAGTACTTC
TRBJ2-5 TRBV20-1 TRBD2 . CSASVGTSQETQYF TGCAGTGCTAGTGTCGGGACTAGCCAAGAGACCCAGTACTTC
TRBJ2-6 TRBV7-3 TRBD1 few CASSFTGASGANVLTF TGTGCCAGCAGCTTCACAGGGGCCTCTGGGGCCAACGTCCTGACTTTC
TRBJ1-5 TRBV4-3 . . CASSQDGNQPQHF TGCGCCAGCAGCCAAGACGGAAATCAGCCCCAGCATTTT
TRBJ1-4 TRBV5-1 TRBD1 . CANSLGQGFEKLFF TGCGCCAACAGCTTGGGACAGGGGTTTGAAAAACTGTTTTTT
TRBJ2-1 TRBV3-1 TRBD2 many CASSSGRSSYNEQFF TGTGCCAGCAGCTCCGGGAGGAGCTCCTACAATGAGCAGTTCTTC
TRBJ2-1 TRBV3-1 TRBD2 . CASSQRTSGSSTEQFF TGTGCCAGCAGCCAAAGGACTAGCGGGAGCAGTACTGAGCAGTTCTTC
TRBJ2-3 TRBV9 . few CASSVEATLPDTQYF TGTGCCAGCAGCGTAGAGGCCACCCTCCCAGATACGCAGTATTTT
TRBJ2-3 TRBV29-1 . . CSVELRPSTDTQYF TGCAGCGTTGAACTGCGGCCCAGCACAGATACGCAGTATTTT
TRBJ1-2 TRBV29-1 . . CSVEGAGVGGYTF TGCAGCGTTGAAGGGGCAGGGGTCGGTGGCTACACCTTC
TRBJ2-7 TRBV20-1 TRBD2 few CSARKPIGGSNNEQYF TGCAGTGCTAGAAAACCCATTGGCGGGAGTAACAACGAGCAGTACTTC
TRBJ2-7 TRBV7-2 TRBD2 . CASSLTSGRTYYEQYF TGTGCCAGCAGCCTGACTAGCGGGAGGACCTACTACGAGCAGTACTTC
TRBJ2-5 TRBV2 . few CASSVGLEEETQYF TGTGCCAGCAGTGTGGGTCTCGAGGAAGAGACCCAGTACTTC
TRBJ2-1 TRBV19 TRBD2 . CASMQQDGGFGEQFF TGTGCCAGTATGCAGCAGGACGGGGGGTTCGGGGAGCAGTTCTTC
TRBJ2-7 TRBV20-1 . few CSARKQDYEQYF TGCAGTGCTAGAAAACAGGATTACGAGCAGTACTTC
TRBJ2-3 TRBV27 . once CASSPQAHSIPDTQYF TGTGCCAGCAGTCCCCAAGCCCATAGTATCCCAGATACGCAGTATTTT
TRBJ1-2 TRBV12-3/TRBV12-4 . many CASSTDFYGYTF TGTGCCAGTTCGACAGATTTCTATGGCTACACCTTC
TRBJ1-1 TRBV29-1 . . CSVEYEALSGGTEAFF TGCAGCGTTGAGTACGAGGCCCTTTCGGGCGGGACTGAAGCTTTCTTT
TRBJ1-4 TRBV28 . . CAVDDRTNEKLFF TGTGCGGTAGACGATCGAACTAATGAAAAACTGTTTTTT
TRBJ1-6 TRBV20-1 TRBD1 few CSARARDRVDSYNSPLHF TGCAGTGCTAGAGCGCGAGACAGGGTGGACTCCTATAATTCACCCCTCCACTTT
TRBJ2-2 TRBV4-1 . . CASSQVFTGNPAGELFF TGCGCCAGCAGCCAAGTCTTCACGGGAAACCCGGCCGGGGAGCTGTTTTTT
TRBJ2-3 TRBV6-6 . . CASSYSKGASTDTQYF TGTGCCAGCAGTTACTCGAAAGGGGCTAGCACAGATACGCAGTATTTT
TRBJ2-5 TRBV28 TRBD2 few CASSLGTSVGTQYF TGTGCCAGCAGCCTTGGGACTAGCGTGGGGACCCAGTACTTC
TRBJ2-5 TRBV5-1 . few CASSLAWETQYF TGCGCCAGCAGCTTGGCCTGGGAGACCCAGTACTTC
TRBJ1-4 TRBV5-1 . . CASSFSDRGVNEKLFF TGCGCCAGCAGCTTCTCTGACCGAGGAGTGAATGAAAAACTGTTTTTT
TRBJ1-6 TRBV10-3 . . CAISESNNYNSPLHF TGTGCCATCAGTGAATCGAACAACTATAATTCACCCCTCCACTTT
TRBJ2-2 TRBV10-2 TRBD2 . CASTFSGRTNTGELFF TGCGCCAGCACCTTTAGCGGGAGAACGAACACCGGGGAGCTGTTTTTT